Following are 18 T cell receptor beta chains from one sample sequenced in a study of T cells after yellow fever vaccination. TCRdb re-analysed the 5' RACE reads in MiXCR, keeping a single row per CDR3 protein. The data contain about 170,000 distinct CDR3 sequences, about 11% of them singletons. The input for sequencing was CD8+ T cells sorted from PBMCs, taken 15 days after the yellow fever booster vaccination. The source is a young man who received the YFV17D yellow fever vaccine.

The chain has TRBV19 and TRBJ1-2; 8 nucleotides agree with TRBD1. This CDR3 region has 15 residues. Germline CDR1 and CDR2: LNHDA and SQIVND (reference sequence). V shed 6 bases, J shed 4 bases, and the junction held 10 bases outside the gene matches. The CDR3 protein is CASRIGTGSAYGYTF. The CDR3 DNA reads TGTGCCAGTAGGATCGGGACAGGTTCGGCCTATGGCTACACCTTC.

The gene calls are TRBV27 and TRBJ1-1; tentative D call: TRBD1 (5 bases). The CDR3 is 13 amino acids. The germline gives CDR1 MNHEY, CDR2 SMNVEV (reference sequence). V shed 8 bases and J shed 6 bases, with 16 bases lying between them. Written as DNA, the CDR3 is TGTGCCAGCGGGTTCCAGGGCCTCCCTGAAGCTTTCTTT. Residues: CASGFQGLPEAFF.

V usage is TRBV5-1 and J usage is TRBJ2-6; D is undetermined. This CDR3 has 17 amino acids. The germline V gene encodes CDR1 SGHRS and CDR2 YFSETQ. Trimming took 2 bases from V and 1 from J, leaving 13 bases between them. The DNA of the CDR3 is TGCGCCAGCAGCTTTACATCAGACCTGTCTGGGGCCAACGTCCTGACTTTC. It codes for CASSFTSDLSGANVLTF. Looking up the rest from reference TRBV5-1 and TRBJ2-6 gives the full variable domain: KAGVTQTPRYLIKTRGQQVTLSCSPISGHRSVSWYQQTPGQGLQFLFEYFSETQRNKGNFPGRFSGRQFSNSRSEMNVSTLELGDSALYLCASSFTSDLSGANVLTFGAGSRLTVL.

The chain has TRBV7-9 and TRBJ2-1, with D possibly being TRBD1 (5 bases). V was pared by 5 bases and J by 6 bases, with 14 bases between. The CDR3 contains 14 residues. The germline V gene has CDR1 SEHNR and CDR2 FQNEAQ (reference sequence). In nucleotides, the CDR3 is TGTGCCAGCAGCCTCCCCCCAGGGCTCAATGAGCAGTTCTTC. This gives the protein CASSLPPGLNEQFF.

The V call is TRBV7-3, the J call TRBJ2-3; D is unclear. Trimming left V 1 base short and J 0 bases short, with 8 bases between. Germline assignment: CDR1 SGHTA and CDR2 FQGTGA. This CDR3 comprises 15 residues. The CDR3 DNA is TGTGCCAGCAGCTTAATGCTAGGCAGCACAGATACGCAGTATTTT. This gives the protein CASSLMLGSTDTQYF.

The V and J genes are TRBV7-9 and TRBJ2-5; 9 positions agree with TRBD2. V lost 5 bases and J lost 5; bases outside the gene matches: 9. CDR1 is SEHNR, CDR2 FQNEAQ, per germline (reference sequence). The CDR3 spans 15 residues. Here the CDR3 reads CASSASGGSWETQYF. The CDR3 nucleotides read TGTGCCAGCAGCGCGAGCGGGGGGAGTTGGGAGACCCAGTACTTC.

This clonotype was seen a few times. V gene TRBV4-1 combines with J gene TRBJ1-4, with TRBD1 identical over 8 bases. CDR3 size: 16 residues. V shed 6 bases and J 2 bases; nucleotides not matched to a gene: 8. The V gene's germline CDR1 is MGHRA and CDR2 YSYEKL. The CDR3 DNA reads TGCGCCAGCAGACCTTTGACAGGGGACACTAATGAAAAACTGTTTTTT. This translates into CASRPLTGDTNEKLFF.

This clonotype showed up just a few times. The V gene is TRBV5-4, the J gene TRBJ2-6; D is undetermined. The CDR3 is 14 residues long. Deletions cut 7 bases from V and 2 bases from J, with 10 bases between. CDR1 is SGHNT and CDR2 is YYREEE in the germline V gene (reference sequence). The CDR3 DNA is TGTGCCAGCGGTGTAGGGCCTGGGGCCAACGTCCTGACTTTC. Encoded protein: CASGVGPGANVLTF.

This clonotype was counted only a few times. The V and J genes are TRBV4-1 and TRBJ2-7; TRBD1 agrees at 7 bases. This CDR3 comprises 14 residues. The germline CDR1 and CDR2 sequences are MGHRA and YSYEKL. J gave up 2 bases and V 3 bases, and 4 bases lay outside the gene matches. The CDR3 DNA sequence: TGCGCCAGCAGCCAGGTGACAGGGACCTACGAGCAGTACTTC. It yields the protein CASSQVTGTYEQYF.

This clonotype came up many times. This chain uses TRBV7-2 with TRBJ2-3; 8 bases line up with TRBD1. The CDR3 totals 16 residues. V was pared by 5 bases and J by 0 bases, with 7 bases of the junction left unmatched. Germline CDR1 and CDR2: SGHTA and FQGNSA. The CDR3 region is CASSQFRTGSTDTQYF. The CDR3 nucleotides are TGTGCCAGCAGCCAGTTTCGGACAGGGAGCACAGATACGCAGTATTTT.

The V and J genes are TRBV5-1 and TRBJ2-4; D perhaps matches TRBD2 (6 bases). The CDR3 length is 17 residues. The V and J ends lost 0 bases and 0 bases respectively, with 13 bases between them. Germline assignment: CDR1 SGHRS and CDR2 YFSETQ. Here the CDR3 reads CASSLALGGLAKNIQYF. The CDR3 DNA sequence: TGCGCCAGCAGCTTGGCTCTCGGGGGATTAGCCAAAAACATTCAGTACTTC.

This clonotype was seen many times. The chain links TRBV4-3 to TRBJ2-3; 9 bases align to TRBD2. The junction had 10 bases not matched to a gene; V was cut back by 2 bases and J by 10 bases. CDR1 is LGHNA, CDR2 YSLEER, per germline. The CDR3 length is 15 residues. CDR3 bases: TGCGCCAGCAGCCAAACCCCGTCAAGCGGGGGGCCGCAGTATTTT. It encodes CASSQTPSSGGPQYF.

This clonotype has only a few counts. The V call is TRBV6-5, the J call TRBJ1-5; D gene uncertain. CDR3 size: 13 residues. Trimming removed 0 bases at V and 9 bases at J, with 9 bases between. From germline, CDR1 is MNHEY and CDR2 SVGAGI. This CDR3 is CASSYSKVGPQHF. CDR3 DNA: TGTGCCAGCAGTTACTCGAAGGTTGGGCCCCAGCATTTT.

This clonotype was detected a few times. The V call is TRBV6-2 or TRBV6-3, the J call TRBJ2-7; D might be TRBD2 (6 bases). Germline assignment: CDR1 MNHEY and CDR2 SVGEGT. This CDR3 is 15 amino acids long. V lost 6 bases, J lost 4 bases, and 19 bases lay in between. CDR3 DNA sequence: TGTGCCAGCAGCCCCGGGAGACGGGGTGATTACGAGCAGTACGTC. It encodes CASSPGRRGDYEQYV.

This clonotype was seen many times. The V call is TRBV5-4, the J call TRBJ2-5; perhaps D is TRBD1 or TRBD2 (5 bases each). The CDR3 extends over 13 amino acids. Trimming shortened V by 1 base and J by 5 bases, and 9 bases separated the two germline ends. The germline V gene has CDR1 SGHNT and CDR2 YYREEE (reference sequence). CDR3 sequence reads: CASSLSGSETQYF. For the CDR3, the DNA is TGTGCCAGCAGCTTGTCAGGGAGCGAGACCCAGTACTTC.

The gene calls are TRBV2 and TRBJ2-7; a weak D match, TRBD1 (6 bases). Trimming took 4 bases from V and 3 from J, leaving 16 bases between them. The CDR3 length is 15 residues. In germline, CDR1 is SNHLY, CDR2 FYNNEI. CDR3 nucleotide sequence: TGTGCCAGCAGTGCCCCCTTGCCAGGGGACTACGAGCAGTACGTC. This sequence encodes CASSAPLPGDYEQYV.

This sequence joins TRBV12-3 or TRBV12-4 and TRBJ1-1; TRBD1 matches at 9 bases. This CDR3 has 17 amino acids. V was pared by 6 bases and J by 4 bases, with 15 bases of the junction left unmatched. CDR3 region: CASSSQFAGTGITEAFF. CDR3 sequence (DNA): TGTGCCAGCAGCTCCCAATTCGCCGGGACAGGGATCACTGAAGCTTTCTTT.

This clonotype was seen a few times. The chain employs TRBV13 and TRBJ2-7; 7 bases match TRBD1. The CDR3 extends over 15 amino acids. Losses at the gene ends were 5 bases for V and 5 bases for J; bases not matched to a gene: 12. In germline, CDR1 is PRHDT, CDR2 FYEKMQ (reference sequence). The CDR3 DNA reads as TGTGCCAGCAGCCCGTGGGGCAGGGGGTTAGACGAGCAGTACTTC. Protein: CASSPWGRGLDEQYF.